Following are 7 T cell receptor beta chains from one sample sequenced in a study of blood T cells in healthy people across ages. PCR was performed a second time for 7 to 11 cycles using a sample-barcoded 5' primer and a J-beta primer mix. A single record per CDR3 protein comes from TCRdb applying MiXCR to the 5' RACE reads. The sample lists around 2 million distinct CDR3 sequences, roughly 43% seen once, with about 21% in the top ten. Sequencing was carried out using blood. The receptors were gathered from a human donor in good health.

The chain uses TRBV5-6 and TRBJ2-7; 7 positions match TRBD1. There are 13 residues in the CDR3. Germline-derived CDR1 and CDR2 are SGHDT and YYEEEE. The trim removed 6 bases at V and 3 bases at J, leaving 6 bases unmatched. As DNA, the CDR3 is TGTGCCAGCACCGGGACAGTGGGCTACGAGCAGTACTTC. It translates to CASTGTVGYEQYF. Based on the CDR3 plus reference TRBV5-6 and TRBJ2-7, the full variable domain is DAGVTQSPTHLIKTRGQQVTLRCSPKSGHDTVSWYQQALGQGPQFIFQYYEEEERQRGNFPDRFSGHQFPNYSSELNVNALLLGDSALYLCASTGTVGYEQYFGPGTRLTVT.

The CDR3 is CASSRGLITDTQYF. Written as DNA, the CDR3 is TGTGCCAGCAGCCGAGGGCTGATCACAGATACGCAGTATTTT. The chain employs TRBV3-1 and TRBJ2-3, with D possibly TRBD2 on 5 matching bases. The V end was cut by 4 bases, the J end by 2 bases, with 10 bases between. CDR3 length: 14 residues. CDR1 and CDR2 (germline): LGHDT, YNNKEL (reference sequence).

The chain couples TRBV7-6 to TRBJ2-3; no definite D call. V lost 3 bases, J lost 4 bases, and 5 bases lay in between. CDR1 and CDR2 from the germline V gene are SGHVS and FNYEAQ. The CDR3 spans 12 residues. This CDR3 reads CASSFQADTQYF. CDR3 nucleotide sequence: TGTGCCAGCAGCTTCCAGGCAGATACGCAGTATTTT.

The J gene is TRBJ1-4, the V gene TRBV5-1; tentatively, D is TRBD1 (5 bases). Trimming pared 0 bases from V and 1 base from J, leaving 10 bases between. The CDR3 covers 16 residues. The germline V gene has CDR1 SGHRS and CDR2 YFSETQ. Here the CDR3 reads CASSLAGLGTNEKLFF. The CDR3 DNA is TGCGCCAGCAGCTTGGCGGGGCTCGGAACTAATGAAAAACTGTTTTTT.

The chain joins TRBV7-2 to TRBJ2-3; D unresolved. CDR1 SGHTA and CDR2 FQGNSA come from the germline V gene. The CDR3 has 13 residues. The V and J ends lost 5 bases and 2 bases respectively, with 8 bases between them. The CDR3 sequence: CASSPTITDTQYF. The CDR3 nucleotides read TGTGCCAGCAGCCCTACGATCACAGATACGCAGTATTTT.

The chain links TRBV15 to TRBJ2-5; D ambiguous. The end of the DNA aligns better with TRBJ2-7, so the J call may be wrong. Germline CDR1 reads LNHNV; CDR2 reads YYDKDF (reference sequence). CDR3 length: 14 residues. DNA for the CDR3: TGTGCCACCAGCAGAGTGCCGGGTGCAGACGAGCAGTACTTC. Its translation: CATSRVPGADEQYF.

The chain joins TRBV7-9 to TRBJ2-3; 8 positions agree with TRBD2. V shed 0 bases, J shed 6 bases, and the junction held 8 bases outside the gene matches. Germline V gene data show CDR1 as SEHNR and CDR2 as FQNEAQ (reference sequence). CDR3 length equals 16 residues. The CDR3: CASSLAGSGIVDTQYF. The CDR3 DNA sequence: TGTGCCAGCAGCTTAGCGGGTAGCGGGATTGTGGATACGCAGTATTTT. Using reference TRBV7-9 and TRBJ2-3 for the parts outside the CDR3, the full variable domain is DTGVSQNPRHKITKRGQNVTFRCDPISEHNRLYWYRQTLGQGPEFLTYFQNEAQLEKSRLLSDRFSAERPKGSFSTLEIQRTEQGDSAMYLCASSLAGSGIVDTQYFGPGTRLTVL.